Presented here are 28 T cell receptor beta chains from one specimen sequenced in a study of blood T cell repertoires in COVID-19. Sequenced by immunoSEQ multiplex PCR; TCRdb stores in-frame clones only, minus some. The data hold about 36,000 clones, with roughly 78% observed a single time. The specimen sequenced was peripheral blood. The source is a man aged 60 to 69 with acute or convalescent COVID-19.

The chain links TRBV13 to TRBJ2-3; 8 bases map to TRBD2. The V gene end was trimmed by 2 bases and the J gene end by 0 bases; junction bases not matched to a gene: 16. Germline CDR1 and CDR2: PRHDT and FYEKMQ (reference sequence). The CDR3 sequence is 20 residues long. CDR3 sequence: CASSLRGVLVASGSTDTQYF. CDR3 DNA: TGTGCCAGCAGCTTACGGGGTGTTTTGGTGGCTAGCGGGAGCACAGATACGCAGTATTTT.

The V gene is TRBV6-5, the J gene TRBJ1-5, with D perhaps TRBD1 (5 bases). Trimming stripped 6 bases from V and 5 bases from J, with 11 bases between. Germline V lookup: CDR1 MNHEY, CDR2 SVGAGI. The CDR3 contains 13 residues. Written as DNA, the CDR3 is TGTGCCAGCAGAAAGGGGCCCCATCAGCCCCAGCATTTT. Encoded protein: CASRKGPHQPQHF.

The rearrangement joins TRBV2 to TRBJ1-5, with D perhaps matching TRBD1 (5 bases). Germline CDR1 and CDR2: SNHLY and FYNNEI. The V gene lost 5 bases and the J gene lost 8 bases, with 19 bases spanning the gap. The CDR3 extends over 15 amino acids. Here the CDR3 reads CASSQRPGNWKPQHF. The DNA for the CDR3 is TGTGCCAGCAGTCAGAGGCCAGGGAATTGGAAGCCCCAGCATTTT. Based on the CDR3 plus reference TRBV2 and TRBJ1-5, the full variable domain is EPEVTQTPSHQVTQMGQEVILRCVPISNHLYFYWYRQILGQKVEFLVSFYNNEISEKSEIFDDQFSVERPDGSNFTLKIRSTKLEDSAMYFCASSQRPGNWKPQHFGDGTRLSIL.

The chain combines TRBV5-4 with TRBJ2-2; D gene uncertain. The CDR3 has 15 residues. Looked up from germline, CDR1 is SGHNT and CDR2 is YYREEE (reference sequence). Trimming shortened V by 1 base and J by 1 base, and 8 bases separated the two germline ends. In DNA form, the CDR3 reads TGTGCCAGCAGCTTGCGGCAGGTGAACACCGGGGAGCTGTTTTTT. Translating it yields CASSLRQVNTGELFF.

This clone was seen more than once but under ten times. This chain connects TRBV25-1 to TRBJ1-6, with 7 positions matching TRBD1. The CDR3 is 13 residues long. J lost 10 bases, V lost 8 bases, and 8 bases had no gene match. The V gene's germline CDR1 is MGHDK and CDR2 SYGVNS. This CDR3 reads CASSRGQHSPLHF. The CDR3 region has the DNA TGTGCCAGCTCGAGGGGGCAACACTCACCCCTCCACTTT.

V gene TRBV4-2 combines with J gene TRBJ2-7, with 7 bases fitting TRBD2. Per germline, CDR1 LGHNA and CDR2 YNFKEQ. Trimming took 3 bases from V and 4 from J; bases not matched to a gene: 9. The CDR3 spans 15 residues. CDR3 sequence: CASSHLGREPYEQYF. CDR3 sequence (DNA): TGTGCCAGCAGCCATCTGGGGCGGGAGCCTTACGAGCAGTACTTC.

The chain has TRBV6-2 or TRBV6-3 and TRBJ2-1; TRBD2 matches at 7 bases. Per the germline V gene, CDR1 is MNHEY and CDR2 is SVGEGT. The CDR3 has 18 amino acids. V dropped 2 bases and J dropped 4; count of bases not matched to a gene: 14. The CDR3 loop is CASSYHLGGPSQYNEQFF. DNA of the CDR3: TGTGCCAGCAGTTACCATTTGGGAGGGCCCTCCCAATACAATGAGCAGTTCTTC.

The chain couples TRBV11-3 to TRBJ2-5, with 8 positions matching TRBD1. This CDR3 comprises 18 residues. V trimming: 0 bases; J trimming: 7 bases; junction bases outside the gene matches: 16. Germline assignment: CDR1 SGHNT and CDR2 YENEEA. The CDR3 loop reads CASSLDSGTGTFAVTQYF. In DNA form, the CDR3 reads TGTGCCAGCAGCTTAGATTCCGGGACAGGTACTTTTGCCGTGACCCAGTACTTC. The full variable domain, completed using reference TRBV11-3 and TRBJ2-5, is EAGVVQSPRYKIIEKKQPVAFWCNPISGHNTLYWYLQNLGQGPELLIRYENEEAVDDSQLPKDRFSAERLKGVDSTLKIQPAELGDSAVYLCASSLDSGTGTFAVTQYFGPGTRLLVL.

The V gene is TRBV10-3, the J gene TRBJ2-7, with 12 bases lining up with TRBD2. The germline V gene has CDR1 ENHRY and CDR2 SYGVKD. J was trimmed by 3 bases and V by 10 bases; bases with no gene match: 4. This CDR3 has 13 amino acids. The CDR3 DNA follows: TGTGCCACCAGGACTAGCGGGAACTACGAGCAGTACTTC. This gives the protein CATRTSGNYEQYF.

The chain uses TRBV14 and TRBJ2-1; 12 bases match TRBD2. The length of the CDR3 is 16 residues. CDR1 SGHDN and CDR2 FVKESK come from the germline V gene. Germline trimming cut 4 bases from V and 6 bases from J; bases unmatched to any gene: 7. The CDR3 nucleotides read TGTGCCAGCAGCCTACGACTAGCGGGAGCGGGCAATGAGCAGTTCTTC. Its translation: CASSLRLAGAGNEQFF.

The rearrangement joins TRBV10-2 to TRBJ1-5; 9 positions agree with TRBD1. Germline V CDR1 and CDR2: WSHSY, SAAADI. This CDR3 spans 15 amino acids. The ends lost 8 bases at V and 4 bases at J; junction bases unmatched: 9. The CDR3 DNA reads as TGCGCCAGCGGGACAGGGTCTTTCAGGAATCAGCCCCAGCATTTT. This encodes CASGTGSFRNQPQHF.

J is TRBJ1-6 and V is TRBV28; maybe TRBD1 (5 bases). This CDR3 is 16 amino acids long. CDR1 and CDR2 (germline): MDHEN, SYDVKM. V lost 8 bases to trimming and J lost 4 bases, with 18 bases between them. CDR3 in DNA: TGTGCCAGCGCGGGGACCGGTGGGGTTTATAATTCACCCCTCCACTTT. It specifies CASAGTGGVYNSPLHF.

This chain links TRBV5-1 with TRBJ2-1; 7 nucleotides line up with TRBD2. This CDR3 comprises 15 residues. Trimming cost V 0 bases and J 5 bases; bases outside gene matches: 5. Germline-derived CDR1 and CDR2 are SGHRS and YFSETQ. The CDR3 loop is CASSLDVAGDNEQFF. CDR3 nucleotide sequence: TGCGCCAGCAGCTTGGATGTAGCGGGCGACAATGAGCAGTTCTTC.

This clone appeared a few times. CDR3 sequence: CASSFVEETQYF. For the CDR3, the DNA is TGTGCCAGCAGCTTCGTAGAAGAGACCCAGTACTTC. The chain couples TRBV11-3 to TRBJ2-5; D is unresolved. V lost 3 bases and J 3 bases, leaving 5 bases between the germline ends. The CDR3 runs 12 residues. From germline, CDR1 is SGHNT and CDR2 YENEEA. The full variable domain, its missing parts supplied by reference TRBV11-3 and TRBJ2-5, is EAGVVQSPRYKIIEKKQPVAFWCNPISGHNTLYWYLQNLGQGPELLIRYENEEAVDDSQLPKDRFSAERLKGVDSTLKIQPAELGDSAVYLCASSFVEETQYFGPGTRLLVL.

The chain carries TRBV10-3 and TRBJ2-2, with 10 bases matching TRBD1. This CDR3 spans 14 amino acids. The germline V gene has CDR1 ENHRY and CDR2 SYGVKD. Trimming removed 7 bases from V and 5 bases from J; junction bases left unmatched: 4. DNA for the CDR3: TGTGCCATCACTGGGACAGGGGCTACCGGGGAGCTGTTTTTT. This translates into CAITGTGATGELFF.

The chain couples TRBV9 to TRBJ1-2; D unresolved. CDR3 length equals 16 residues. Germline V gene sequence: CDR1 SGDLS, CDR2 YYNGEE. V lost 4 bases to trimming and J lost 8 bases, with 24 bases between them. The CDR3 spells CASSTHPPGSGVGYTF. Here the CDR3 DNA reads TGTGCCAGCAGCACACACCCCCCGGGTAGTGGAGTGGGCTACACCTTC.

The J gene is TRBJ2-7, the V gene TRBV5-1; 10 positions agree with TRBD2. Germline V gives CDR1 SGHRS, CDR2 YFSETQ. V gave up 0 bases and J gave up 3 bases; unmatched junction bases: 3. The CDR3 contains 15 residues. This CDR3 reads CASSLGPSGSYEQYF. The CDR3 coding sequence is TGCGCCAGCAGCTTGGGGCCTAGCGGGAGCTACGAGCAGTACTTC.

V and J are TRBV19 and TRBJ2-5, with a weak D call TRBD2 (6 bases). CDR1 is LNHDA, CDR2 SQIVND, per germline (reference sequence). The CDR3 totals 12 residues. V was cut by 8 bases and J by 2 bases, with 9 bases left in between. The CDR3 loop reads CASGAGQETQYF. In nucleotides, the CDR3 is TGTGCCAGTGGTGCGGGGCAAGAGACCCAGTACTTC.

This clone was detected only once. The chain recombines TRBV11-3 with TRBJ2-3; no clear D gene. Germline assignment: CDR1 SGHNT and CDR2 YENEEA. The CDR3 sequence is 15 residues long. Trimming took 5 bases from V and 0 from J, leaving 12 bases between them. The CDR3 DNA sequence: TGTGCCAGCAGCCCCGCTAGGAAGAGCACAGATACGCAGTATTTT. Amino acid sequence: CASSPARKSTDTQYF. The whole variable domain, filled in from reference TRBV11-3 and TRBJ2-3, reads EAGVVQSPRYKIIEKKQPVAFWCNPISGHNTLYWYLQNLGQGPELLIRYENEEAVDDSQLPKDRFSAERLKGVDSTLKIQPAELGDSAVYLCASSPARKSTDTQYFGPGTRLTVL.

J is TRBJ1-5 and V is TRBV18; perhaps TRBD1 as D (6 bases). Trimming removed 3 bases from V and 7 bases from J, with 10 bases in between. Germline V lookup: CDR1 KGHSH, CDR2 LQKENI. CDR3 length equals 13 residues. CDR3 in amino acids: CASSPGTRQPQHF. In nucleotides, the CDR3 is TGTGCCAGCTCACCCGGGACACGGCAGCCCCAGCATTTT.

The chain couples TRBV12-3 or TRBV12-4 to TRBJ1-2; 7 positions match TRBD1. Trimming removed 11 bases from V and 5 bases from J; junction bases left unmatched: 8. The CDR3 runs to 12 residues. This chain's CDR3 is CALQGIGYGYTF. CDR3 in DNA: TGTGCCCTACAGGGGATCGGGTATGGCTACACCTTC.

CDR3 amino acids: CATLVDSYNEQFF. The CDR3 coding sequence is TGTGCCACTCTCGTAGACTCCTACAATGAGCAGTTCTTC. This chain connects TRBV10-3 to TRBJ2-1, with unresolved D. This CDR3 is 13 amino acids long. Germline CDR1 is ENHRY and CDR2 is SYGVKD. Trimming pared 10 bases from V and 0 bases from J, leaving 10 bases between.

The chain joins TRBV10-3 to TRBJ2-3, with TRBD2 matching 7 bases. V was clipped by 2 bases and J by 2 bases; unmatched bases: 1. The CDR3 extends over 14 amino acids. CDR1 and CDR2 from the germline V gene are ENHRY and SYGVKD. The CDR3 region is CAISEGLDTDTQYF. DNA for the CDR3: TGTGCCATCAGTGAGGGACTAGACACAGATACGCAGTATTTT.

The rearrangement uses TRBV5-6 and TRBJ2-1; TRBD2 agrees at 15 bases. CDR1 is SGHDT and CDR2 is YYEEEE in the germline V gene. The V and J ends lost 4 bases and 9 bases, in that order; junction bases with no gene match: 5. The CDR3 contains 15 residues. The CDR3 sequence is CASSRTSGRGGEQFF. CDR3 DNA: TGTGCCAGCAGCCGGACTAGCGGGAGGGGGGGTGAGCAGTTCTTC.

The chain is built from TRBV5-4 and TRBJ1-4; D is perhaps TRBD1 (6 bases). Germline assignment: CDR1 SGHNT and CDR2 YYREEE (reference sequence). The CDR3 covers 15 residues. The ends were cut back, 1 base at V and 6 bases at J, with 13 bases in the middle. Here the CDR3 reads CASSLMGRGYEKLFF. CDR3 in DNA: TGTGCCAGCAGCTTGATGGGCAGGGGATATGAAAAACTGTTTTTT. The full variable domain, with the rest looked up from reference TRBV5-4 and TRBJ1-4, is ETGVTQSPTHLIKTRGQQVTLRCSSQSGHNTVSWYQQALGQGPQFIFQYYREEENGRGNFPPRFSGLQFPNYSSELNVNALELDDSALYLCASSLMGRGYEKLFFGSGTQLSVL.

The V and J genes are TRBV7-2 and TRBJ2-1; perhaps TRBD1 as D (7 bases). Between the trimmed V and J ends, which lost 8 bases and 0 bases, there was a span of 20 bases. Per the germline V gene, CDR1 is SGHTA and CDR2 is FQGNSA. This CDR3 has 17 residues. For the CDR3, the DNA is TGTGCCAGCGAACTTCTCGGGGGACAGATCTCCTACAATGAGCAGTTCTTC. It translates to CASELLGGQISYNEQFF.

The chain is built from TRBV7-2 and TRBJ2-7, with a possible D match to TRBD2 (5 bases). Germline V gives CDR1 SGHTA, CDR2 FQGNSA. V lost 9 bases and J lost 0, with 12 bases in between. This CDR3 has 13 amino acids. The CDR3, as DNA: TGTGCCAGTCAGACGGGAAACTCCTACGAGCAGTACTTC. Protein: CASQTGNSYEQYF.

The V call is TRBV15, the J call TRBJ2-3; TRBD2 aligns across 10 bases. The CDR3 is 17 amino acids. J lost 2 bases, V lost 6 bases, and 11 bases had no gene match. Germline CDR1 is LNHNV and CDR2 is YYDKDF (reference sequence). The CDR3 DNA sequence: TGTGCCACCAGTACTTATATACTAGCGGGGAACACAGATACGCAGTATTTT. Amino acids: CATSTYILAGNTDTQYF. The whole variable domain, remainder taken from reference TRBV15 and TRBJ2-3, is DAMVIQNPRYQVTQFGKPVTLSCSQTLNHNVMYWYQQKSSQAPKLLFHYYDKDFNNEADTPDNFQSRRPNTSFCFLDIRSPGLGDTAMYLCATSTYILAGNTDTQYFGPGTRLTVL.